This T cell receptor beta chain was captured in a study of T cells in localized non-small cell lung cancer. Findings and limits, study-wide: Measurement of T cell clonality placed uninvolved adjacent lung highest, above the level in tumor. Because only a single region of the tumor was sequenced, heterogeneity remains possible. Longer overall survival accompanied higher blood T cell density. Detection in adjacent lung was observed for a median around 50 of the top 100 tumor clones.

CDR3 length: 13 amino acids. Germline CDR1 reads SGHRS; CDR2 reads YFSETQ. The V and J ends lost 3 bases and 0 bases respectively, with 6 bases between them. Some clones are missing from TCRdb's copy, which holds only in-frame ones; the method was immunoSEQ multiplex PCR. The sample lists around 30,000 clones, roughly 94% seen once, with about 0.73% in the top ten. Points on this clone: The antigen is undetermined.

This receptor was obtained from a woman between 35 and 75 years old with stage I lung adenocarcinoma. The sample in question was peripheral blood, obtained before any cancer treatment. This rearrangement joins TRBV5-1 to TRBJ1-1; D is uncertain. The DNA for the CDR3 is TGCGCCAGCAGCTCAACGGTGAACACTGAAGCTTTCTTT. Translated, it gives CASSSTVNTEAFF. The variable domain in full, completed from reference TRBV5-1 and TRBJ1-1, reads KAGVTQTPRYLIKTRGQQVTLSCSPISGHRSVSWYQQTPGQGLQFLFEYFSETQRNKGNFPGRFSGRQFSNSRSEMNVSTLELGDSALYLCASSSTVNTEAFFGQGTRLTVV.